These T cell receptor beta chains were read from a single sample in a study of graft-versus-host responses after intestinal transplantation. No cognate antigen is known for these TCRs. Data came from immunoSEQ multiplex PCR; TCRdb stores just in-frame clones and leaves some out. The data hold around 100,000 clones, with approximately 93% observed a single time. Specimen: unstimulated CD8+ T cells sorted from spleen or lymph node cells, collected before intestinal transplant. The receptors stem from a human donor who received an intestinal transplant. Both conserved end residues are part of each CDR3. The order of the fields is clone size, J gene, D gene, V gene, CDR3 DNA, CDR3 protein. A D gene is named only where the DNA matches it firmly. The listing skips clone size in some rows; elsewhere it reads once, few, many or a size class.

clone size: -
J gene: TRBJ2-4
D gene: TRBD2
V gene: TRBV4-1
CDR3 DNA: TGCGCCAGCAGCCACGGTAAAGGCGGGGGGAGTAACATTCAGTACTTC
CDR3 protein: CASSHGKGGGSNIQYF

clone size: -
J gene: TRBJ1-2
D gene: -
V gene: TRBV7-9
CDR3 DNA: TGTGCCAGCACCTCCCCTGAGGACAGCAACTATGGCTACACCTTC
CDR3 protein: CASTSPEDSNYGYTF

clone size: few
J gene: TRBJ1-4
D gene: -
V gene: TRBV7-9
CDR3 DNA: TGTGCCAGCGGGGACTTTGTGGGGGGACATTCTGATGAAAAACTGTTTTTT
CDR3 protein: CASGDFVGGHSDEKLFF

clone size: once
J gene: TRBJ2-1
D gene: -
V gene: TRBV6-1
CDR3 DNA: TGTGCCAGCAGTGCTTCCAACTACAATGAGCAGTTCTTC
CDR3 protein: CASSASNYNEQFF

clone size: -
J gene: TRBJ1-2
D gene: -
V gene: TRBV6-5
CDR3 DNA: TGTGCCAGCAGCCCACAGGCGGGGACCCGGGGCTACACCTTC
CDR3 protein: CASSPQAGTRGYTF

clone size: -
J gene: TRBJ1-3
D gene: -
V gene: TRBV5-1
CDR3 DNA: TGCGCCAGCAGCACATACAGCGGCGGCTCTGGAAACACCATATATTTT
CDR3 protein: CASSTYSGGSGNTIYF

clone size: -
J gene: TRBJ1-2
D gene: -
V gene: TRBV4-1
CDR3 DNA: TGCGCCAGCAGCCAAGTGAGGGGAGAGGGCTATGGCTACACCTTC
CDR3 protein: CASSQVRGEGYGYTF

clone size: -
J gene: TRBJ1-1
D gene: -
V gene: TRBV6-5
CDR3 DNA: TGTGCCAGCAGCTCGAGAGGGATGAACACTGAAGCTTTCTTT
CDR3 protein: CASSSRGMNTEAFF

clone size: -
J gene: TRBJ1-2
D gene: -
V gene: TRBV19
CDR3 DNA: TGTGCCAGTAGTATTACCCCCCGGACAGTCTATGGCTACACCTTC
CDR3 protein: CASSITPRTVYGYTF

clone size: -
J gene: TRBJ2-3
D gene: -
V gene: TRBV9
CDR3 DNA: TGTGCCAGCAGCTCAGATGGGGGGACGACAGATACGCAGTATTTT
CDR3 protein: CASSSDGGTTDTQYF

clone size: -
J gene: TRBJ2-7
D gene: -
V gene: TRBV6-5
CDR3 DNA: TGTGCCAGCAGGTTCTACGAGCAGTACTTC
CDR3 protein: CASRFYEQYF

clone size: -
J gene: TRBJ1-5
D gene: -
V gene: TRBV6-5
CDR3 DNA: TGTGCCAGCAGTTACTCGTACAGTCTTAAGCCCCAGCATTTT
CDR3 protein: CASSYSYSLKPQHF

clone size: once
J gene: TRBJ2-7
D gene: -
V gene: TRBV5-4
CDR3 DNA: TGTGCCAGCAGCTTGGATGCCCCTCCCGAGCAGTACTTC
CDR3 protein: CASSLDAPPEQYF

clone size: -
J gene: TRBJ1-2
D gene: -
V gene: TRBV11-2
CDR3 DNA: TGTGCCAGCAGCCCGACGCGACTCCCAAAAGGGGGGGCTGGCTACACCTTC
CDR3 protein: CASSPTRLPKGGAGYTF

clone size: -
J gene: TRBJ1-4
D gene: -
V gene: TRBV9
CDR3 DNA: TGTGCCAGCAGCGTAGGGCAGACTAATGAAAAACTGTTTTTT
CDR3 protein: CASSVGQTNEKLFF

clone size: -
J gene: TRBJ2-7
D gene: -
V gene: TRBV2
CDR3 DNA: TGTGCCAGCAGTGAACCCTACGAGCAGTACTTC
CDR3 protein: CASSEPYEQYF

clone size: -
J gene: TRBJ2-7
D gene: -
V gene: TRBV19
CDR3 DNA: TGTGCCAGTAGCACATATTCCACTGGCAGGGGCCACGAGCAGTACTTC
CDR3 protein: CASSTYSTGRGHEQYF

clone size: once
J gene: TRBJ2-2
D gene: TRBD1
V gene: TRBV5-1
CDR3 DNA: TGCGCCAGCAGCTATGGACCGGACAGGGCGAACACCGGGGAGCTGTTTTTT
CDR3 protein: CASSYGPDRANTGELFF

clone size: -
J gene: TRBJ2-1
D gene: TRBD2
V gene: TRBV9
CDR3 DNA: TGTGCCAGCAGCGCCGGGACTAGCGGGGGGGCCTACAATGAGCAGTTCTTC
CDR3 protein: CASSAGTSGGAYNEQFF

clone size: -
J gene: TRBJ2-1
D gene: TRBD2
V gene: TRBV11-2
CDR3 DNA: TGTGCCAGCAGCCCTCTAGCGGGGGCCCGCAATGAGCAGTTCTTC
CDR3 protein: CASSPLAGARNEQFF

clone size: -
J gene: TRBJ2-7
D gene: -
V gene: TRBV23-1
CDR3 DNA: TGCGCCAGCAGTCAATCGGGTCAGGGTAGTCGAAATCAACCCTACGAGCAGTACTTC
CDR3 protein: CASSQSGQGSRNQPYEQYF

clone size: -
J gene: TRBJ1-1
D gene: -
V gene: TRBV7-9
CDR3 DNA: TGTGCCAGCAGCTTAGACAGGATGAACACTGAAGCTTTCTTT
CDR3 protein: CASSLDRMNTEAFF

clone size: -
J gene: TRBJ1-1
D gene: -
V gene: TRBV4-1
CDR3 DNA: TGCGCCAGCAGCCAAGGGATTGGAAGTAACACTGAAGCTTTCTTT
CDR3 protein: CASSQGIGSNTEAFF